Below are 8 T cell receptor beta chains sequenced from a single sample in a study of cytomegalovirus exposure and HLA in healthy donors. The PCR employed 60 Vbeta primers together with 13 Jbeta primers. Clones were sequenced by immunoSEQ multiplex PCR, and TCRdb holds only the in-frame ones, with some missing. The sample carries more than 100,000 clones, around two thirds recorded once. The sequencing sample was made of PBMCs. The receptors were sampled from a woman in her thirties or forties in good health and CMV-seropositive.

This chain connects TRBV7-3 to TRBJ1-2; 8 positions match TRBD1. The germline V gene encodes CDR1 SGHTA and CDR2 FQGTGA. J gave up 4 bases and V 5 bases, and 6 bases lay outside the gene matches. This CDR3 has 14 residues. In nucleotides, the CDR3 is TGTGCCAGCAGCGCCGGGACAGGCTTCTATGGCTACACCTTC. Translation gives CASSAGTGFYGYTF.

This chain uses TRBV30 with TRBJ2-7, with D possibly being TRBD2 (6 bases). The length of the CDR3 is 11 residues. Deletions cut 4 bases from V and 9 bases from J, with 13 bases between. Germline CDR1 is GTSNPN and CDR2 is SVGIG (reference sequence). The CDR3 loop is CAWKWRVRQYF. In nucleotides, the CDR3 is TGTGCCTGGAAATGGAGGGTAAGGCAGTACTTC.

The chain recombines TRBV18 with TRBJ1-6, with a tentative D call TRBD1 (6 bases). This CDR3 is 14 amino acids long. The germline gives CDR1 KGHSH, CDR2 LQKENI. Trimming left V 4 bases short and J 14 bases short, with 18 bases between. This chain's CDR3 is CASSLTGPPVSLHF. CDR3 coding DNA: TGTGCCAGCTCACTTACAGGGCCCCCGGTATCCCTCCACTTT.

V usage is TRBV4-3 and J usage is TRBJ2-1; 8 nucleotides line up with TRBD2. From germline, CDR1 is LGHNA and CDR2 YSLEER. V was pared by 0 bases and J by 4 bases, with 11 bases of the junction left unmatched. This CDR3 has 18 amino acids. The CDR3 DNA reads TGCGCCAGCAGCCAAGATCGGTTTTCGGCGGGGGGTTACAATGAGCAGTTCTTC. It encodes CASSQDRFSAGGYNEQFF.

The rearrangement joins TRBV7-2 to TRBJ1-5, with 8 positions matching TRBD1. The CDR3 covers 15 residues. J was trimmed by 0 bases and V by 3 bases; bases with no gene match: 1. Per germline, CDR1 SGHTA and CDR2 FQGNSA. CDR3 in DNA: TGTGCCAGCAGCTTGGGACAGGCTAGCAATCAGCCCCAGCATTTT. As protein: CASSLGQASNQPQHF.

The rearrangement uses TRBV29-1 and TRBJ1-2; no definite D call. CDR1 and CDR2 from the germline V gene are SQVTM and ANQGSEA. The CDR3 is made up of 11 amino acids. V lost 6 bases to trimming and J lost 7 bases, with 12 bases between them. The DNA of the CDR3 is TGCAGCGTCCACGGTTCTTCTGGCTACACCTTC. This codes for CSVHGSSGYTF.

This chain joins TRBV4-3 and TRBJ2-3, with D maybe TRBD1 (5 bases). Germline V gene data show CDR1 as LGHNA and CDR2 as YSLEER. The CDR3 is 16 amino acids. V lost 4 bases, J lost 2 bases, and 16 bases lay in between. CDR3 bases: TGCGCCAGCAGCCGATCAGTGGGGCGCTTCACAGATACGCAGTATTTT. This translates into CASSRSVGRFTDTQYF.

The gene calls are TRBV19 and TRBJ2-5, with D tentatively TRBD2 (7 bases). This CDR3 comprises 14 residues. With 4 bases removed from V and 4 bases from J, the gap between germline ends came to 13 bases. Germline CDR1 LNHDA, CDR2 SQIVND (reference sequence). The CDR3 spells CASSKGGQGETQYF. CDR3 nucleotide sequence: TGTGCCAGTAGTAAGGGGGGGCAGGGAGAGACCCAGTACTTC.